Following are 8 T cell receptor beta chains from one sample sequenced in a study of molecular identifiers for immune sequencing clone quantification. MiXCR was run by TCRdb on the PCR reads, yielding one entry per CDR3 protein. Of approximately 550,000 distinct CDR3 sequences listed, 20% to 25% are singletons. Sequenced input: naive CD8+ T cells from blood, with Jurkat cell RNA spiked in. Subset: FACS-sorted CD8+CD4-CCR7+CD45RA+ naive T cells. The receptor source for this set is a human donor in good health. Some libraries in this study had Jurkat cell RNA spiked in.

This clonotype appeared once. The J gene is TRBJ2-5, the V gene TRBV19; 7 positions match TRBD2. Trimming cost V 6 bases and J 2 bases; bases outside gene matches: 12. The germline V gene encodes CDR1 LNHDA and CDR2 SQIVND (reference sequence). This CDR3 comprises 16 residues. The CDR3 spells CASSQEVASGQETQYF. Written as DNA, the CDR3 is TGTGCCAGTAGCCAGGAGGTAGCTAGCGGTCAAGAGACCCAGTACTTC.

V and J are TRBV4-2 and TRBJ2-5, with 9 bases matching TRBD2. The junction had 10 bases not matched to a gene; V was cut back by 0 bases and J by 5 bases. This CDR3 region has 17 residues. Germline V CDR1 and CDR2: LGHNA, YNFKEQ. The DNA of the CDR3 is TGTGCCAGCAGCCAAGAGCGGGAGGGCGCATTAGGGGAGACCCAGTACTTC. Residues: CASSQEREGALGETQYF.

Concerning this clonotype itself: The germline gene is not matched at one end of the junction; a read error may be the cause. The J gene is TRBJ1-4, the V gene TRBV30, with D perhaps TRBD1 (6 bases). This CDR3 contains 15 residues. The germline V gene has CDR1 GTSNPN and CDR2 SVGIG (reference sequence). The CDR3 nucleotides are TGTGCCTGGAGTCCCTCCTACAGGGCTAATGAAAAACTGCTTTTT. It is translated as CAWSPSYRANEKLLF.

This clonotype was found many times. CDR3 protein: CASSLEPGGYEQYF. The DNA for the CDR3 is TGCGCCAGCAGCTTGGAGCCGGGGGGCTACGAGCAGTACTTC. The chain carries TRBV5-1 and TRBJ2-7; 7 bases map to TRBD2. Trimming removed 0 bases from V and 3 bases from J; junction bases left unmatched: 3. There are 14 residues in the CDR3. Germline V CDR1 and CDR2: SGHRS, YFSETQ.

This chain uses TRBV27 with TRBJ2-3; 7 bases match TRBD2. With 1 base clipped from V and 2 bases from J, the junction kept 9 bases outside the gene matches. This CDR3 is 17 amino acids long. Germline lookup yields CDR1 MNHEY and CDR2 SMNVEV (reference sequence). The CDR3 here is CASSLLGGSPTTDTQYF. Written as DNA, the CDR3 is TGTGCCAGCAGTTTATTAGGCGGGAGTCCTACCACAGATACGCAGTATTTT.

With respect to this clonotype: Since the CDR3 does not end with the conserved phenylalanine or tryptophan, this likely comes from a read error. V gene TRBV5-6 combines with J gene TRBJ2-2, with 10 positions matching TRBD1. The germline V gene has CDR1 SGHDT and CDR2 YYEEEE. The V gene end was trimmed by 0 bases and the J gene end by 6 bases; junction bases not matched to a gene: 5. CDR3 size: 16 residues. CDR3 sequence: CASSLVGQGDAGELFL. The CDR3 DNA sequence: TGTGCCAGCAGCTTGGTTGGACAGGGGGACGCCGGGGAGCTGTTTCTT.

In its sample, this clonotype was seen many times. The chain combines TRBV2 with TRBJ1-3; D uncertain. Germline V gene data show CDR1 as SNHLY and CDR2 as FYNNEI. The CDR3 runs to 14 residues. Trimming shortened V by 10 bases and J by 4 bases, and 17 bases separated the two germline ends. DNA of the CDR3: TGTGCCATCCTACTTGAGGGTCGAGGAAACACCATATATTTT. Translated: CAILLEGRGNTIYF.

This clonotype was counted only a few times. This sequence joins TRBV23-1 and TRBJ1-6; a weak D match, TRBD1 (6 bases). TRBV23-1 is given ORF status, its function remaining uncertain. This CDR3 has 14 residues. V was cut by 2 bases and J by 8 bases, with 10 bases left in between. CDR3 coding DNA: TGCGCCAGCAGTCAACCGGACAGCCATTCACCCCTCCACTTT. Translation: CASSQPDSHSPLHF.